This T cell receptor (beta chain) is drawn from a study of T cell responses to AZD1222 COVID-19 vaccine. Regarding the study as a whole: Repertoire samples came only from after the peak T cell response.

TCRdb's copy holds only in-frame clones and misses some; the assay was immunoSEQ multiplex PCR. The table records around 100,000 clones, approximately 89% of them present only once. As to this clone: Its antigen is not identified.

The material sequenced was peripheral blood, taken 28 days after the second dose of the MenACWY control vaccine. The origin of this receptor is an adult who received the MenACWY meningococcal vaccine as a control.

The CDR3 DNA reads as TGTGCCAGCAGCTTAGGTTTGGAGGGGGGTGAAAAACTGTTTTTT. Its translation is CASSLGLEGGEKLFF. The chain links TRBV7-2 to TRBJ1-4, with a possible D match to TRBD1 (6 bases). Germline V gene sequence: CDR1 SGHTA, CDR2 FQGNSA. The CDR3 has 15 residues. The V end lost 1 base, the J end lost 7 bases, and 13 bases lay between the germline ends.